The T cell receptor beta chain described here comes from a study of Tregs in tolerant kidney transplant recipients. Study context: Recipients received nonmyeloablative bone marrow transplants from related graft donors, with transient mixed chimerism. Study-level results: In tolerant patients, donor-specific Tregs outgrew total Tregs, suggesting antigen-driven expansion.

Data came from immunoSEQ multiplex PCR; TCRdb stores just in-frame clones and leaves some out. Counted here are some 64,000 clones, more than 95% occurring once; the ten biggest clones make up 0.34%. The CDR3 has 15 amino acids. V lost 4 bases, J lost 7 bases, and 11 bases stayed unmatched. CDR1 and CDR2 (germline): LNHDA, SQIVND (reference sequence). As for this clone: Its antigen is not known.

This receptor was obtained from a human donor who received a combined kidney and bone marrow transplant. The starting material was Tregs from blood, obtained before the transplant. V usage is TRBV19 and J usage is TRBJ1-2, with TRBD1 matching 8 bases. The CDR3 sequence is CASSTTTGTGTGYTF. CDR3 nucleotides: TGTGCCAGTAGTACTACCACCGGGACAGGAACTGGCTACACCTTC.